The clone carrying this T cell receptor beta chain was detected a few times. The antigen is unknown. The 5'RACE method, run with constant-segment primers, produced TCR alpha and TCR beta cDNA libraries (carrying sample barcodes and UMIs). TCRdb recomputed calls from the 5' RACE reads with MiXCR, one row per CDR3 protein. This sample has about 110,000 distinct CDR3 sequences, with around 12% found just once. The data derive from a study of T-cell memory formation after mild COVID-19. About the study: There were largely donor-specific TCR clusters. Study outcomes and limitations: Among contracting clones, CD4+ were mainly CM/EM and CD8+ enriched in EMRA. Some SARS-CoV-2-responding clones were already detected in memory before infection.

The V gene lost 2 bases and the J gene lost 14 bases, with 10 bases spanning the gap. This CDR3 region has 11 residues. Material: PBMCs or a T cell subset sorted from them (not recorded which). The J gene is TRBJ2-1, the V gene TRBV12-3 or TRBV12-4, with unresolved D. This receptor was taken from an adult woman who had mild COVID-19 (a few samples of this study predate the infection). Cell type and time point are not known. The CDR3 nucleotides read TGTGCCAGCAGTTTACAGCAAGGGAAGTTCTTC. The encoded protein is CASSLQQGKFF.